These 19 T cell receptor beta chains originate from one sample sequenced in a study of shared clonotypes between healthy human individuals. Clones were read by immunoSEQ multiplex PCR, and TCRdb kept only the in-frame ones, dropping some. This sample has 1.6 million or so clones, with approximately 96% found just once. Sequencing was done on a sample of naive CD4+ T cells sorted from blood. Noted subset: CD45RA+ positively selected. These receptors came from a man aged 25 to 40 in good health.

The chain couples TRBV5-1 to TRBJ2-7; D gene ambiguous. CDR3 size: 13 residues. V was trimmed by 9 bases and J by 2 bases, leaving 15 bases between them. Germline V gene lookup returns CDR1 SGHRS and CDR2 YFSETQ. The CDR3 reads CATDWAVPYEQYF. The CDR3 nucleotides are TGCGCCACAGATTGGGCGGTACCCTACGAGCAGTACTTC.

This rearrangement joins TRBV28 to TRBJ2-1; D is unresolved. Germline loops: CDR1 MDHEN, CDR2 SYDVKM. Trimming stripped 7 bases from V and 4 bases from J, with 11 bases between. The CDR3 contains 13 residues. The CDR3 nucleotides are TGTGCCAGCAATGGCGTGGGGTACAATGAGCAGTTCTTC. This encodes CASNGVGYNEQFF.

V is TRBV7-9 and J is TRBJ2-7; D is perhaps TRBD1 or TRBD2 (5 bases each). Germline assignment: CDR1 SEHNR and CDR2 FQNEAQ (reference sequence). The CDR3 contains 14 residues. V gave up 4 bases and J gave up 6 bases, with 16 bases separating them. The CDR3 protein is CASSSHGGITEQYF. CDR3 coding DNA: TGTGCCAGCAGCTCGCATGGGGGTATCACCGAGCAGTACTTC.

J is TRBJ2-7 and V is TRBV19; 7 positions match TRBD2. This CDR3 has 19 amino acids. The V and J ends lost 4 bases and 3 bases, in that order; junction bases with no gene match: 21. The V gene's germline CDR1 is LNHDA and CDR2 SQIVND (reference sequence). The CDR3 DNA follows: TGTGCCAGTAGTACATCCGGGCTAGCGGAAGGGAGGGGAAACTACGAGCAGTACTTC. Its translation: CASSTSGLAEGRGNYEQYF.

The chain joins TRBV15 to TRBJ2-5; TRBD1 matches 8 bases. CDR3 length: 13 residues. V dropped 8 bases and J dropped 2; count of bases not matched to a gene: 4. Germline V gene sequence: CDR1 LNHNV, CDR2 YYDKDF (reference sequence). The CDR3 loop reads CATLGTGQETQYF. The CDR3 coding sequence is TGTGCCACCCTAGGGACAGGACAAGAGACCCAGTACTTC.

The rearrangement joins TRBV5-8 to TRBJ1-1; 8 bases are a match to TRBD1. Germline V CDR1 and CDR2: SGHTS, YDEGEE. Unmatched junction bases numbered 6, after V lost 5 bases and J lost 3 bases. CDR3 length: 14 amino acids. CDR3 sequence: CASRPRGRDTEAFF. CDR3 nucleotide sequence: TGTGCCAGCAGACCCAGGGGGCGAGACACTGAAGCTTTCTTT.

This sequence joins TRBV29-1 and TRBJ2-3; the D gene is possibly TRBD1 (5 bases). The CDR3 has 14 residues. Trimming left V 4 bases short and J 1 base short, with 12 bases between. Germline V lookup: CDR1 SQVTM, CDR2 ANQGSEA. The CDR3 is CSVGPGLGTDTQYF. CDR3 DNA sequence: TGCAGCGTTGGACCAGGGCTCGGCACAGATACGCAGTATTTT.

This chain links TRBV4-3 with TRBJ1-4; 7 bases align to TRBD1. CDR3 size: 16 residues. Germline assignment: CDR1 LGHNA and CDR2 YSLEER. With V trimmed by 2 bases and J by 12 bases, 15 bases remained unmatched. The CDR3 region is CASSQPPTGTAGELFF. CDR3 coding DNA: TGCGCCAGCAGCCAACCACCTACGGGGACAGCCGGGGAACTGTTTTTT.

This clone showed up just a few times. Other nucleotide sequences from this sample produce the same CDR3. V usage is TRBV2 and J usage is TRBJ1-5; D is ambiguous. Trimming took 6 bases from V and 0 from J, leaving 6 bases between them. This CDR3 region has 13 residues. Germline CDR1 reads SNHLY; CDR2 reads FYNNEI. CDR3 DNA sequence: TGTGCCAGCAGCCAATATAGCAATCAGCCCCAGCATTTT. This gives the protein CASSQYSNQPQHF.

V is TRBV18 and J is TRBJ2-3, with TRBD1 matching 7 bases. The CDR3 extends over 17 amino acids. The germline CDR1 and CDR2 sequences are KGHSH and LQKENI. V lost 3 bases to trimming and J lost 4 bases; unmatched junction nucleotides: 13. Written as DNA, the CDR3 is TGTGCCAGCTCACCTGTACAGGGGTCGGTCGTGCCAGATACGCAGTATTTT. It codes for CASSPVQGSVVPDTQYF.

The rearrangement joins TRBV29-1 to TRBJ2-1, with a weak D call TRBD2 (5 bases). Per germline, CDR1 SQVTM and CDR2 ANQGSEA. V was clipped by 3 bases and J by 6 bases, with 12 bases between them. The CDR3 extends over 13 amino acids. In DNA form, the CDR3 reads TGCAGCGTTGAGCGGGCATTAGGCAATGAGCAGTTCTTC. Translated: CSVERALGNEQFF.

The rearrangement links TRBV5-1 to TRBJ2-7, with D possibly called TRBD1 or TRBD2 (5 bases each). CDR1 is SGHRS and CDR2 is YFSETQ in the germline V gene. With 0 bases removed from V and 3 bases from J, the gap between germline ends came to 13 bases. The CDR3 consists of 15 residues. This CDR3 reads CASSLGGGIGYEQYF. The CDR3 DNA reads as TGCGCCAGCAGCTTGGGTGGGGGAATAGGCTACGAGCAGTACTTC. Supplemented by reference TRBV5-1 and TRBJ2-7, the full variable domain reads KAGVTQTPRYLIKTRGQQVTLSCSPISGHRSVSWYQQTPGQGLQFLFEYFSETQRNKGNFPGRFSGRQFSNSRSEMNVSTLELGDSALYLCASSLGGGIGYEQYFGPGTRLTVT.

The CDR3 sequence is CASSPRAGTGNTGELFF. The CDR3 DNA is TGTGCCAGCAGCCCGAGAGCTGGGACAGGGAACACCGGGGAGCTGTTTTTT. This chain connects TRBV7-9 to TRBJ2-2; 8 nucleotides agree with TRBD1. Germline-derived CDR1 and CDR2 are SEHNR and FQNEAQ (reference sequence). Germline trimming cut 5 bases from V and 1 base from J; bases unmatched to any gene: 9. The CDR3 extends over 17 amino acids.

The genes are TRBV5-6 and TRBJ2-1; TRBD2 matches 7 bases. J was trimmed by 10 bases and V by 3 bases; bases with no gene match: 7. Germline CDR1 reads SGHDT; CDR2 reads YYEEEE. This CDR3 spans 13 amino acids. CDR3 sequence reads: CASSWARGYEQFF. CDR3 DNA sequence: TGTGCCAGCAGCTGGGCGCGGGGGTACGAGCAGTTCTTC.

The chain is built from TRBV5-6 and TRBJ2-1, with 8 bases identical to TRBD2. The CDR3 covers 15 residues. The V gene end was trimmed by 4 bases and the J gene end by 6 bases; junction bases not matched to a gene: 9. The V gene's germline CDR1 is SGHDT and CDR2 YYEEEE. CDR3 nucleotide sequence: TGTGCCAGCAGCGCACCTAGCGGGTCGGCCAATGAGCAGTTCTTC. Its translation: CASSAPSGSANEQFF.

The CDR3 nucleotides read TGTGCCAGCTCACAAACGGCTAGCGGGAGGTATGAAGGCTACGAGCAGTACTTC. It specifies CASSQTASGRYEGYEQYF. V and J are TRBV18 and TRBJ2-7; 11 bases map to TRBD2. The germline V gene has CDR1 KGHSH and CDR2 LQKENI. V was clipped by 4 bases and J by 3 bases; unmatched bases: 14. This CDR3 is built from 18 residues.

The chain employs TRBV7-9 and TRBJ2-7; unclear D gene. The V gene's germline CDR1 is SEHNR and CDR2 FQNEAQ (reference sequence). Between the trimmed V and J ends, which lost 3 bases and 2 bases, there was a span of 8 bases. The CDR3 spans 13 residues. The CDR3 loop is CASSFVPAYEQYF. The CDR3 bases are TGTGCCAGCAGCTTCGTCCCTGCCTACGAGCAGTACTTC.

The table lists this clone with a few counts. The chain couples TRBV5-5 to TRBJ1-5; no firm D call. The germline gives CDR1 SGHKS, CDR2 YYEKEE (reference sequence). The V and J ends lost 4 bases and 0 bases respectively, with 11 bases between them. This CDR3 is built from 15 residues. The CDR3 DNA sequence: TGTGCCAGCAGCGTGGACTCTTATAGCAATCAGCCCCAGCATTTT. It specifies CASSVDSYSNQPQHF.

About this clone: This sample also contains other DNA sequences that code for the same CDR3. The chain uses TRBV18 and TRBJ2-1, with 8 bases matching TRBD2. The CDR3 runs to 17 residues. The V gene end was trimmed by 1 base and the J gene end by 0 bases; junction bases not matched to a gene: 5. Looked up from germline, CDR1 is KGHSH and CDR2 is LQKENI. The CDR3 is CASSPLGGGSSYNEQFF. CDR3 DNA: TGTGCCAGCTCACCACTCGGGGGGGGAAGCTCCTACAATGAGCAGTTCTTC.